The rows below give T cell receptor beta chains drawn from one sample of a study of blood T cell repertoires in COVID-19. Method: immunoSEQ multiplex PCR; TCRdb's copy keeps in-frame clones and lacks some. The data hold 280,000 or so clones, with roughly 80% observed a single time. The specimen was peripheral blood. The origin of the receptors is a woman between 50 and 59 years old who had recovered from COVID-19. Both conserved end residues are trimmed from each CDR3.

v_call	cdr3_aa
TRBV6-5	ASSFQQGDPYEQY
TRBV28	ASRIPGQGGNQPQH
TRBV7-8	ASSLEVMGTGVNQPQH
TRBV7-2	ASSPPLAGYTGELF
TRBV27	ASRGGGARLNEQF
TRBV6-5	ASSPDRDAEAF
TRBV5-4	ASSEGTAVETQY
TRBV4-3	ASSRGTSGRLNTGELF
TRBV18	ASSVPSSYNEQF
TRBV5-1	ASSWEGANEKLF
TRBV6-5	ASRTGLAGGVEQF
TRBV10-1	ASRYRGSARYDSEQY
TRBV4-1	ASSHSYILRGYLGPGNTIY
TRBV7-2	ASSLGGADTQY
TRBV6-1	ASSEGTGGDQPQH
TRBV3-1/TRBV3-2	ASSQARTSGNYEQY
TRBV10-1	ASSESVGGQPQH